This T cell receptor (beta chain) came from a study of cytomegalovirus exposure and HLA in healthy donors. Study findings and constraints: Common viral pathogens (according to a later analysis) appeared linked to several of the most significant clusters.

There are 16 residues in the CDR3. CDR1 and CDR2 from the germline V gene are MNHEY and SMNVEV (reference sequence). The V gene end was trimmed by 2 bases and the J gene end by 8 bases; junction bases not matched to a gene: 8. With regard to this clone: Its antigen is not identified.

It was with 60 Vbeta and 13 Jbeta primers that the PCR ran. Clones were read by immunoSEQ multiplex PCR, and TCRdb kept only the in-frame ones, dropping some. The sample yields 90,000 to 100,000 clones, under 70% seen once. Sequencing used PBMCs. The TCR sequence derives from a man aged 50 to 59 in good health and CMV-seronegative. The chain couples TRBV27 to TRBJ2-1, with TRBD1 matching over 11 bases. The CDR3 here is CASSLKGQGVDHEQFF. DNA of the CDR3: TGTGCCAGCAGTTTAAAGGGACAGGGGGTGGACCATGAGCAGTTCTTC.